This T cell receptor beta chain was sequenced for a study of T cell responses to AZD1222 COVID-19 vaccine. Generated by immunoSEQ multiplex PCR, the TCRdb table keeps only in-frame clones and is missing some. The repertoire includes about 100,000 clones, roughly 90% of them detected once, and roughly 1.8% sits in the top ten. V lost 1 base and J lost 4, with 14 bases in between. The CDR3 sequence is 17 residues long. From germline, CDR1 is LGHNA and CDR2 YSLEER. The genes are TRBV4-3 and TRBJ2-6; possible D gene TRBD2, 5 bases. The TCR sequence derives from an adult in good health. Source: peripheral blood, taken on day 0 of AZD1222 vaccination. The CDR3 DNA reads as TGCGCCAGCAGCCAAGCGAACTTAGCGCCGGGGGCCAACGTCCTGACTTTC. Translating it yields CASSQANLAPGANVLTF.